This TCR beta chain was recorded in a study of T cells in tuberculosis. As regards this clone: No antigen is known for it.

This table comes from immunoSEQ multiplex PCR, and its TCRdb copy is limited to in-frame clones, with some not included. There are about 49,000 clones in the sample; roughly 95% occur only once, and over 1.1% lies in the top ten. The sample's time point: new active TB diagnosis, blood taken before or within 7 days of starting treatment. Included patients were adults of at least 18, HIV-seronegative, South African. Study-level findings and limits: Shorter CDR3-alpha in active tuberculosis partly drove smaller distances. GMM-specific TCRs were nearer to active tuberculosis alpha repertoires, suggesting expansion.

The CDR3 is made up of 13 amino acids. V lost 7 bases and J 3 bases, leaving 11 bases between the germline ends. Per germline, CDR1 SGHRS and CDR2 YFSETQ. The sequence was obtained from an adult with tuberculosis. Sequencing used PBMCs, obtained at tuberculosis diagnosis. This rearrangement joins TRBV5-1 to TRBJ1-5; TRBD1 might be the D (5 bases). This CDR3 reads CASSGGVNQPQHF. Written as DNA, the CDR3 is TGCGCCAGCTCTGGGGGGGTCAATCAGCCCCAGCATTTT.